The rows below give T cell receptor beta chains drawn from one sample of a study of post-analysis software for immune sequencing data. TCRdb re-called the PCR reads with MiXCR, one entry per CDR3 protein. Among hundreds of thousands of distinct CDR3 sequences listed, approximately 50% were seen once. The sequenced sample was blood. Every receptor here comes from a girl aged 10-17 years with multiple sclerosis. The CDR3 runs from the conserved cysteine through the conserved F or W. The order of the fields is CDR3 protein, CDR3 DNA, J gene, V gene, clone size, CDR3 length, D gene. D genes are given only for firm matches. Not every row has a clone size; where given, it reads once, few, many or a size class.

CDR3aa: CASSLGGGRANEQFF; CDR3nt: TGCGCCAGCAGCTTGGGAGGGGGCCGCGCCAATGAGCAGTTCTTC; j_gene: TRBJ2-1; v_gene: TRBV5-1; abundance: -; len: 15; d_gene: TRBD1
CDR3aa: CASSTGQGTTYEQYF; CDR3nt: TGTGCCAGCAGTACTGGACAGGGGACTACCTACGAGCAGTACTTC; j_gene: TRBJ2-7; v_gene: TRBV6-5; abundance: few; len: 15; d_gene: TRBD1
CDR3aa: CASSPHEGQIYEQYF; CDR3nt: TGCGCCAGCAGCCCGCACGAGGGACAGATCTACGAGCAGTACTTC; j_gene: TRBJ2-7; v_gene: TRBV5-1; abundance: -; len: 15; d_gene: TRBD1
CDR3aa: CSATSPGWETYEQYF; CDR3nt: TGCAGTGCTACTTCCCCGGGTTGGGAGACCTACGAGCAGTACTTC; j_gene: TRBJ2-7; v_gene: TRBV20-1; abundance: -; len: 15; d_gene: -
CDR3aa: CSVTRGARSYEQYF; CDR3nt: TGCAGCGTTACCAGGGGCGCCCGCTCCTACGAGCAGTACTTC; j_gene: TRBJ2-7; v_gene: TRBV29-1; abundance: few; len: 14; d_gene: -
CDR3aa: CSASPSRQGRSYNEQFF; CDR3nt: TGCAGTGCTAGCCCCTCCCGACAGGGACGCTCCTACAATGAGCAGTTCTTC; j_gene: TRBJ2-1; v_gene: TRBV20-1; abundance: few; len: 17; d_gene: TRBD1
CDR3aa: CASSSGGGLVNTEAFF; CDR3nt: TGCGCCAGCAGCTCCGGCGGGGGTCTGGTGAACACTGAAGCTTTCTTT; j_gene: TRBJ1-1; v_gene: TRBV5-1; abundance: -; len: 16; d_gene: -
CDR3aa: CSARSGTSGSSWHPDTQYF; CDR3nt: TGCAGTGCTAGGTCCGGGACTAGCGGGAGTAGTTGGCACCCAGATACGCAGTATTTT; j_gene: TRBJ2-3; v_gene: TRBV20-1; abundance: few; len: 19; d_gene: TRBD2
CDR3aa: CSVDLSGYTF; CDR3nt: TGCAGCGTTGATTTGAGTGGCTACACCTTC; j_gene: TRBJ1-2; v_gene: TRBV29-1; abundance: few; len: 10; d_gene: -
CDR3aa: CASSFGTVSSYNEQFF; CDR3nt: TGCGCCAGCAGCTTCGGGACAGTGAGCTCCTACAATGAGCAGTTCTTC; j_gene: TRBJ2-1; v_gene: TRBV5-1; abundance: once; len: 16; d_gene: TRBD1
CDR3aa: CASSLAAGGPREQYF; CDR3nt: TGTGCCAGCAGCTTAGCAGCGGGGGGGCCACGCGAGCAGTACTTC; j_gene: TRBJ2-7; v_gene: TRBV7-2; abundance: -; len: 15; d_gene: TRBD2
CDR3aa: CSVRGTNSGSTDTQYF; CDR3nt: TGCAGCGTTAGGGGGACAAATAGCGGATCCACAGATACGCAGTATTTT; j_gene: TRBJ2-3; v_gene: TRBV29-1; abundance: few; len: 16; d_gene: -